These 15 T cell receptor beta chains were sequenced from one sample in a study of early stage breast cancer tumors. Assay used: immunoSEQ multiplex PCR; TCRdb lists only in-frame clones, some missing. The table records 20,000 to 30,000 clones, 55% to 80% of them present only once. The sample comprised breast tumor tissue. These receptors all come from a person between 60 and 69 years old with breast cancer.

The chain links TRBV27 to TRBJ2-7, with 14 bases lining up with TRBD2. The CDR3 has 18 residues. Germline V gene data show CDR1 as MNHEY and CDR2 as SMNVEV (reference sequence). The J segment lost 6 bases and the V segment lost 3 bases, leaving 13 bases of the junction unmatched. CDR3 in DNA: TGTGCCAGCAGTTTGGCGGGACCGGGACTAGCGGGAGTCCCCGAGCAGTACTTC. Its translation is CASSLAGPGLAGVPEQYF.

Remarks on this clone: Relative to the germline gene, one junction end is altered; a read error may explain this. V gene TRBV11-2 combines with J gene TRBJ1-1; 9 bases agree with TRBD1. CDR1 and CDR2 (germline): SGHAT, FQNNGV. The CDR3 sequence is 14 residues long. In DNA, the CDR3 is TGCGCCAGCAGCACCCGGGACAGGGACACTGAAGCTTTCTTT. Protein sequence: CASSTRDRDTEAFF.

The chain employs TRBV4-3 and TRBJ1-2; possibly TRBD1 for D (6 bases). CDR1 LGHNA and CDR2 YSLEER come from the germline V gene. The germline V and J ends were trimmed by 4 bases and 2 bases, with 14 bases remaining between them. The CDR3 is made up of 15 amino acids. The CDR3 reads CASSREQGVNYGYTF. The DNA for the CDR3 is TGCGCCAGCAGCCGCGAACAGGGTGTAAACTATGGCTACACCTTC.

This chain uses TRBV28 with TRBJ2-1, with 9 nucleotides matching TRBD2. The CDR3 is made up of 16 amino acids. Germline assignment: CDR1 MDHEN and CDR2 SYDVKM. J lost 2 bases, V lost 3 bases, and 5 bases had no gene match. The CDR3 DNA reads as TGTGCCAGCAGTTTGGCTAGCGGGGACCCCTACAATGAGCAGTTCTTC. It is translated as CASSLASGDPYNEQFF. Supplemented by reference TRBV28 and TRBJ2-1, the full variable domain reads DVKVTQSSRYLVKRTGEKVFLECVQDMDHENMFWYRQDPGLGLRLIYFSYDVKMKEKGDIPEGYSVSREKKERFSLILESASTNQTSMYLCASSLASGDPYNEQFFGPGTRLTVL.

The rearrangement uses TRBV19 and TRBJ2-5, with D perhaps matching TRBD2 (6 bases). Germline-derived CDR1 and CDR2 are LNHDA and SQIVND (reference sequence). Trimming removed 1 base at V and 5 bases at J, with 11 bases between. This CDR3 is built from 14 residues. The CDR3: CASSIAGGMETQYF. As DNA, the CDR3 is TGTGCCAGTAGTATAGCCGGGGGAATGGAGACCCAGTACTTC.

The chain joins TRBV5-6 to TRBJ1-3; a weak D match, TRBD1 (6 bases). V dropped 4 bases and J dropped 0 bases, with 14 bases sitting between them. The CDR3 is 16 residues long. Germline V gene lookup returns CDR1 SGHDT and CDR2 YYEEEE. The CDR3 sequence: CASSQGQDVSGNTIYF. CDR3 bases: TGTGCCAGCAGCCAGGGGCAGGACGTCTCTGGAAACACCATATATTTT.

In its sample, this clone was seen a few times. The rearrangement joins TRBV18 to TRBJ2-7; 8 nucleotides match TRBD1. CDR3 length: 14 amino acids. With V trimmed by 3 bases and J by 4 bases, 5 bases remained unmatched. Germline V CDR1 and CDR2: KGHSH, LQKENI. CDR3 loop: CASSPGQEQYEQYF. In DNA, the CDR3 is TGTGCCAGCTCACCGGGACAGGAGCAATACGAGCAGTACTTC.

V and J are TRBV7-2 and TRBJ1-5, with D tentatively TRBD1 (5 bases). The germline CDR1 and CDR2 sequences are SGHTA and FQGNSA. Trimming took 3 bases from V and 0 from J, leaving 15 bases between them. This CDR3 comprises 17 residues. Here the CDR3 reads CASSLGSGGYSNQPQHF. The CDR3 nucleotides read TGTGCCAGCAGCTTGGGATCGGGGGGTTATAGCAATCAGCCCCAGCATTTT.

CDR3 nucleotide sequence: TGTGCCAGCAGCCGCAGGGAGGGCCGCTATGGCTACACCTTC. This gives the protein CASSRREGRYGYTF. The rearrangement joins TRBV6-5 to TRBJ1-2; TRBD1 might be the D (5 bases). Trimming left V 6 bases short and J 4 bases short, with 15 bases between. CDR3 length: 14 residues. Germline V gives CDR1 MNHEY, CDR2 SVGAGI.

This chain uses TRBV6-1 with TRBJ2-5, with TRBD1 identical over 7 bases. The germline CDR1 and CDR2 sequences are MNHNS and SASEGT. With 0 bases clipped from V and 2 bases from J, the junction kept 6 bases outside the gene matches. CDR3 length: 16 residues. The CDR3 here is CASSEATQGIQETQYF. The CDR3 DNA sequence: TGTGCCAGCAGTGAAGCGACACAGGGGATACAAGAGACCCAGTACTTC.

The genes are TRBV30 and TRBJ2-7; 9 bases are a match to TRBD1. Germline V CDR1 and CDR2: GTSNPN, SVGIG (reference sequence). V lost 2 bases, J lost 3 bases, and 5 bases stayed unmatched. The CDR3 spans 14 residues. The DNA for the CDR3 is TGTGCCTGGAGTCCCGGGACAGGGAACTACGAGCAGTACTTC. The encoded protein is CAWSPGTGNYEQYF.

The V gene is TRBV7-2, the J gene TRBJ2-7; 7 bases align to TRBD1. After removal of 5 bases from V and 9 bases from J, the junction contained 7 bases not matched to a gene. Germline lookup yields CDR1 SGHTA and CDR2 FQGNSA. The CDR3 loop spans 12 amino acids. This chain's CDR3 is CASSHQQGTQYF. The CDR3 DNA reads as TGTGCCAGCAGCCACCAACAGGGGACGCAGTACTTC.

The chain carries TRBV5-6 and TRBJ1-1, with D unclear. V shed 1 base and J shed 3 bases, with 10 bases lying between them. Per germline, CDR1 SGHDT and CDR2 YYEEEE. This CDR3 is built from 14 residues. This chain's CDR3 is CASSLLWRDTEAFF. The CDR3 DNA reads TGTGCCAGCAGCTTGCTGTGGAGAGACACTGAAGCTTTCTTT.

The chain carries TRBV10-3 and TRBJ2-7, with D tentatively TRBD2 (6 bases). Germline-derived CDR1 and CDR2 are ENHRY and SYGVKD. V was trimmed by 11 bases and J by 2 bases, leaving 16 bases between them. The CDR3 consists of 13 residues. CDR3 in amino acids: CASQTGEAYEQYF. CDR3 sequence (DNA): TGTGCCTCCCAAACGGGGGAAGCCTACGAGCAGTACTTC.

Here the CDR3 reads CASSSGGKDTQYF. In nucleotides, the CDR3 is TGTGCCAGCAGCTCAGGGGGGAAAGATACGCAGTATTTT. V is TRBV7-8 and J is TRBJ2-3; maybe TRBD1 (7 bases). Trimming shortened V by 4 bases and J by 5 bases, and 10 bases separated the two germline ends. Germline V gives CDR1 SGHVS, CDR2 FQNEAQ. The CDR3 has 13 residues. Filled out from reference TRBV7-8 and TRBJ2-3, the complete variable domain reads GAGVSQSPRYKVAKRGQDVALRCDPISGHVSLFWYQQALGQGPEFLTYFQNEAQLDKSGLPSDRFFAERPEGSVSTLKIQRTQQEDSAVYLCASSSGGKDTQYFGPGTRLTVL.